This T cell receptor beta chain was found in a study of blood T cell repertoires in COVID-19. Some clones are missing from TCRdb's copy, which holds only in-frame ones; the method was immunoSEQ multiplex PCR. The sample shows around 85,000 clones, nearly 90% of them seen only once. The CDR3 spans 15 residues. Germline V gene sequence: CDR1 LGHNT, CDR2 FRNRAP. The ends lost 6 bases at V and 12 bases at J; junction bases unmatched: 11. This sequence was found in an elderly woman with active or convalescent COVID-19. The J gene is TRBJ2-1, the V gene TRBV12-5, with TRBD2 matching 13 bases. Material for sequencing was peripheral blood. CDR3 in amino acids: CASGLGTSGERAQFF. CDR3 in DNA: TGTGCTAGTGGACTGGGGACTAGCGGGGAGCGGGCGCAGTTCTTC.